This TCR beta chain stems from a study of blood T cells in healthy people across ages. This clonotype showed up just a few times. Through a sample-barcoded 5' primer and a J-beta primer mix, a second PCR was run for about 6 to 12 cycles. TCRdb independently ran MiXCR on the 5' RACE reads; one entry per CDR3 protein. The data show 540,000 or so distinct CDR3 sequences, 27% seen once. The specimen sequenced was blood. This receptor was taken from a woman in her seventies in good health.

The CDR3 DNA reads TGTGCCTCAGCGAGACAGGGGAACTATGGCTACACCTTC. Protein product: CASARQGNYGYTF. The chain carries TRBV30 and TRBJ1-2; 8 bases fit TRBD1. CDR3 length: 13 amino acids. The V and J ends lost 7 bases and 2 bases, in that order; junction bases with no gene match: 6. CDR1 is GTSNPN and CDR2 is SVGIG in the germline V gene (reference sequence). Based on the CDR3 plus reference TRBV30 and TRBJ1-2, the full variable domain is SQTIHQWPATLVQPVGSPLSLECTVEGTSNPNLYWYRQAAGRGLQLLFYSVGIGQISSEVPQNLSASRPQDRQFILSSKKLLLSDSGFYLCASARQGNYGYTFGSGTRLTVV.